This T cell receptor beta chain was recovered during a study of T cell clonotyping in hematopoietic cell transplantation. The study, taken as a whole, reports: Pathologically expanded recipient clonotypes increased progressively from day 30 to day 180 as diversity fell.

The protocol was immunoSEQ multiplex PCR, while the TCRdb copy is restricted to in-frame clones and leaves out a portion. The table records some 30,000 clones, about 94% of them present only once. In the case of this clone: Its target is unknown.

Germline CDR1 and CDR2: LGHNA and YSLEER. The CDR3 is made up of 18 amino acids. Trimming removed 0 bases at V and 1 base at J, with 15 bases between. The receptor was derived from a man between 50 and 59 years old in good health. Some clones in this sample may be carry-over from other donors' samples. The sample comprised peripheral blood mononuclear cells. The J gene is TRBJ2-2, the V gene TRBV4-3; D is perhaps TRBD1 or TRBD2 (6 bases each). In DNA form, the CDR3 reads TGCGCCAGCAGCCAAGATAGTAGGGGGGCAGGGAACACCGGGGAGCTGTTTTTT. This encodes CASSQDSRGAGNTGELFF.